Presented here are 3 T cell receptor beta chains from one specimen sequenced in a study of shared clonotypes between healthy human individuals. Naive CD8 cells were CD45RO-negative, positively selected for CCR7, excluding terminally differentiated effector memory CD45RA+ cells. Profiling relied on immunoSEQ multiplex PCR, and the TCRdb table lists in-frame clones only, not all of them. The sample contains a few million clones, 85% to 95% of which appear only once. Sequencing input: naive CD8+ T cells from PBMCs. Every receptor here comes from a man younger than 35 in good health. Some clones in this sample may be carry-over from other donors' samples.

CDR3 in amino acids: CASSLDLTGKYEQYF. The CDR3 nucleotides are TGCGCCAGCAGCTTGGACTTGACAGGGAAATACGAGCAGTACTTC. The rearrangement uses TRBV5-1 and TRBJ2-7; TRBD1 matches at 7 bases. Germline trimming cut 0 bases from V and 4 bases from J; bases unmatched to any gene: 7. CDR1 and CDR2 (germline): SGHRS, YFSETQ. This CDR3 contains 15 residues.

This sequence joins TRBV18 and TRBJ2-7, with 9 bases fitting TRBD2. This CDR3 spans 16 amino acids. In germline, CDR1 is KGHSH, CDR2 LQKENI. V lost 3 bases to trimming and J lost 7 bases; unmatched junction nucleotides: 13. Here the CDR3 DNA reads TGTGCCAGCTCACCCGGTGGGGCTAGCGGGGTCGGGGAGCAGTACTTC. Translation gives CASSPGGASGVGEQYF.

The chain couples TRBV11-2 to TRBJ2-7, with 10 bases fitting TRBD2. The length of the CDR3 is 15 residues. Per the germline V gene, CDR1 is SGHAT and CDR2 is FQNNGV. V was clipped by 1 base and J by 3 bases; unmatched bases: 3. Here the CDR3 reads CASSLVSGGYYEQYF. CDR3 DNA: TGTGCCAGCAGCTTAGTTAGCGGGGGGTACTACGAGCAGTACTTC.